The 2 T cell receptor beta chains below come from one sample, sequenced in a study of cytomegalovirus exposure and HLA in healthy donors. The PCR used 60 Vbeta and 13 Jbeta primers. Measured with immunoSEQ multiplex PCR; TCRdb has only the in-frame clones, and not every one. This table has about 190,000 clones, 77% appearing once. The specimen sequenced was PBMCs. The origin of the receptors is a woman aged 25 to 39 in good health and CMV-seropositive.

The CDR3 reads CASSPGLAGEINTGELFF. In DNA form, the CDR3 reads TGTGCCAGCAGCCCGGGACTAGCGGGAGAGATTAACACCGGGGAGCTGTTTTTT. V usage is TRBV7-7 and J usage is TRBJ2-2, with TRBD2 matching 14 bases. J gave up 2 bases and V 5 bases, and 7 bases lay outside the gene matches. This CDR3 has 18 amino acids. Looked up from germline, CDR1 is SSHAT and CDR2 is FNYEAQ (reference sequence).

This clone was seen only a few times. The rearrangement joins TRBV28 to TRBJ1-4; tentative D call: TRBD1 (6 bases). The CDR3 consists of 16 residues. Germline values: CDR1 MDHEN, CDR2 SYDVKM. Between the trimmed V and J ends, which lost 4 bases and 0 bases, there was a span of 12 bases. CDR3 nucleotides: TGTGCCAGCAGTTCACAGGGATCTGCAACTAATGAAAAACTGTTTTTT. Translation: CASSSQGSATNEKLFF.